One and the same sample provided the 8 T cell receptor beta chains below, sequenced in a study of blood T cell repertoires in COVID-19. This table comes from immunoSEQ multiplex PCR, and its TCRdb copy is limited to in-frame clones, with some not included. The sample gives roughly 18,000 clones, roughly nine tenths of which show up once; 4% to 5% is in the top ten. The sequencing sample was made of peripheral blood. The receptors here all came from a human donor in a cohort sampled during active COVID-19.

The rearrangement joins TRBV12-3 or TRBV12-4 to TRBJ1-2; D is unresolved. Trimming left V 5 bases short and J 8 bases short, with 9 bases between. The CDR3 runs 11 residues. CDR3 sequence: CASSPGGGYTF. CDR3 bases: TGTGCCAGCAGTCCGGGTGGGGGCTACACCTTC.

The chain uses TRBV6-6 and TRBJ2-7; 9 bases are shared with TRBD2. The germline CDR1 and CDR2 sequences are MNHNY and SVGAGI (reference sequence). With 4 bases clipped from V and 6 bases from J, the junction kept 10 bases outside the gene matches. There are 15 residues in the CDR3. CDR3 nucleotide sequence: TGTGCCAGCAGTTCCCAGACTAGCGGCTTACCCGAGCAGTACGTC. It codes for CASSSQTSGLPEQYV.

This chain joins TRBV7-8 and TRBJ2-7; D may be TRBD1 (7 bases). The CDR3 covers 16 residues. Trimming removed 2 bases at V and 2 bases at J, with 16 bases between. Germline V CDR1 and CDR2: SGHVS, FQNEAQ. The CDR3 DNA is TGTGCCAGCAGCTTAAGGGGGGCAGGGGGTACCTACGAGCAGTACGTC. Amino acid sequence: CASSLRGAGGTYEQYV.

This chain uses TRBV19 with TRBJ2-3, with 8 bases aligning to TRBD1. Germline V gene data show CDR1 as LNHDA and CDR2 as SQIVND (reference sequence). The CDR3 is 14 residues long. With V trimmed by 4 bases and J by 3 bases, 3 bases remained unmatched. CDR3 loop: CASSRTGITDTQYF. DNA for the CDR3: TGTGCCAGTAGTAGGACAGGGATTACAGATACGCAGTATTTT.

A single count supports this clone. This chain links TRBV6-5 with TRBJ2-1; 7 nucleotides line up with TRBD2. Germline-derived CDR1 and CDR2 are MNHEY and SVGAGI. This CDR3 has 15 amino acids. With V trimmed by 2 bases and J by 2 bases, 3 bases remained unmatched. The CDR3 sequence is CASSYERGPYNEQFF. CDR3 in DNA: TGTGCCAGCAGTTACGAGCGGGGCCCCTACAATGAGCAGTTCTTC.

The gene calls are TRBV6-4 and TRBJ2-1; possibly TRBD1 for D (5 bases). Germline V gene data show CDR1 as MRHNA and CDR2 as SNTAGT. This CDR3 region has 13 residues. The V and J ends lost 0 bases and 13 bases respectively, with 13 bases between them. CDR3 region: CASSDSPRDTQFF. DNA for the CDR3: TGTGCCAGCAGTGACTCCCCCAGGGATACCCAGTTCTTC.

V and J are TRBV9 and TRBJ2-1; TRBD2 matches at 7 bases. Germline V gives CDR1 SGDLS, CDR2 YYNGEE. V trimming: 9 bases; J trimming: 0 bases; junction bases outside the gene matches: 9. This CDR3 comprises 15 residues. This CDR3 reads CANLGGTNSYNEQFF. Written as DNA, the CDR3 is TGTGCCAACCTCGGGGGGACTAACTCCTACAATGAGCAGTTCTTC.

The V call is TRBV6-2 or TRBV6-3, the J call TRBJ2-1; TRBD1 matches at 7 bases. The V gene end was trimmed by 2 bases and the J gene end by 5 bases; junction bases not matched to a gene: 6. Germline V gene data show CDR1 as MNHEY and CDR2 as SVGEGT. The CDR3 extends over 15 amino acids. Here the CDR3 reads CASSYNRDSNNEQFF. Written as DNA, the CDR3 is TGTGCCAGCAGTTACAACCGGGACAGCAACAATGAGCAGTTCTTC.